A selection of T cell receptor beta chains follows, all from one sample in a study of CD8+CD57+ T cells in acquired aplastic anemia. One entry per CDR3 protein results from TCRdb running MiXCR on the reads. The sample has roughly 170,000 distinct CDR3 sequences, approximately 60% seen once. The material sequenced was sorted CD4+, CD8+, or CD8+CD57+ T cells (not recorded which) from PBMCs. The receptors were gathered from a human donor in good health. Each CDR3 is given with its conserved first and last residue. A D gene is named only where the DNA matches it firmly. A row's size may be missing; if present it is once, few, many or a size class.

TRBV15	TRBJ1-1	-	-	CATSRDRGRVNAEAFF	TGTGCCACCAGCAGAGACCGTGGGAGGGTGAACGCTGAAGCTTTCTTT
TRBV7-9	TRBJ2-2	TRBD2	-	CASSSLAGLDPWELFF	TGTGCCAGCAGCTCACTGGCGGGACTAGACCCCTGGGAGCTGTTTTTT
TRBV15	TRBJ2-1	-	-	CATSPKGDRYNEQFF	TGTGCCACCAGCCCTAAGGGGGACCGCTACAATGAGCAGTTCTTC
TRBV10-3	TRBJ2-5	TRBD2	-	CATSNGGGAVQETQYF	TGTGCCACCTCAAACGGCGGGGGGGCGGTCCAAGAGACCCAGTACTTC
TRBV11-3	TRBJ1-1	-	-	CASRLRGGGSKDTEAFF	TGTGCCAGCAGACTTCGGGGAGGGGGATCCAAGGACACTGAAGCTTTCTTT
TRBV5-4	TRBJ2-5	-	-	CASSLISGGLITQYF	TGTGCCAGCAGCTTAATTTCTGGGGGACTCATCACCCAGTACTTC
TRBV7-9	TRBJ1-3	-	once	CASTSEKGIFGNTIYF	TGTGCCAGCACATCTGAAAAGGGCATCTTTGGAAACACCATATATTTT
TRBV2	TRBJ2-3	-	-	CASSEAAISTDTQYF	TGTGCCAGCAGTGAAGCGGCCATAAGCACAGATACGCAGTATTTT
TRBV19	TRBJ1-2	-	once	CASSIDGRRNYGYTF	TGTGCCAGTAGTATAGACGGCAGACGTAACTATGGCTACACCTTC
TRBV24-1	TRBJ2-3	TRBD2	many	CATSDPTTSGNTDTQYF	TGTGCCACCAGTGATCCGACGACTAGCGGAAACACAGATACGCAGTATTTT
TRBV2	TRBJ1-5	-	-	CASTPRGWSQPQHF	TGTGCCAGCACCCCCCGGGGATGGAGTCAGCCCCAGCATTTT
TRBV2	TRBJ2-3	TRBD1	many	CASSRQGYSTDTQYF	TGTGCCAGCAGCCGACAGGGGTACAGCACAGATACGCAGTATTTT
TRBV7-2	TRBJ2-7	TRBD1	-	CASSRATGGINEQYF	TGTGCCAGCAGCCGAGCTACAGGGGGCATAAACGAGCAGTACTTC
TRBV7-3	TRBJ1-5	-	many	CASSLVSGLSQPQHF	TGTGCCAGCAGCTTAGTCTCAGGGCTTAGTCAGCCCCAGCATTTT
TRBV29-1	TRBJ2-7	-	-	CSVANPLREQYF	TGCAGCGTAGCCAACCCCCTTCGGGAGCAGTACTTC
TRBV5-1	TRBJ1-1	-	-	CASSSRQEAFF	TGCGCCAGCAGCAGTCGACAGGAAGCTTTCTTT
TRBV9	TRBJ2-5	-	-	CASSVLTSSGETQYF	TGTGCCAGCAGCGTACTTACTAGCTCTGGAGAGACCCAGTACTTC
TRBV29-1	TRBJ1-2	-	-	CSAPHGGLKDGYTF	TGCAGCGCCCCGCACGGGGGCCTCAAAGACGGCTACACCTTC
TRBV24-1	TRBJ1-1	-	-	CATSDSWAGTKAFF	TGTGCCACCAGTGATTCCTGGGCGGGTACAAAAGCTTTCTTT
TRBV20-1	TRBJ1-5	TRBD1	many	CSAARTGLRGIDQPQHF	TGCAGTGCTGCCCGGACAGGCCTTAGGGGGATCGATCAGCCCCAGCATTTT
TRBV29-1	TRBJ2-7	TRBD2	-	CSVESAGRPYEQYF	TGCAGCGTTGAAAGTGCCGGGAGGCCCTACGAGCAGTACTTC
TRBV2	TRBJ1-4	-	-	CASRLTGPGEKLFF	TGTGCCAGCAGACTTACAGGGCCGGGGGAAAAACTGTTTTTT
TRBV10-3	TRBJ1-4	-	-	CASSYSWQYNEKLFF	TGTGCCAGCAGTTACTCGTGGCAGTATAATGAAAAACTGTTTTTT
TRBV7-2	TRBJ2-4	-	-	CASSPERLIVAKNIQYF	TGTGCCAGCAGCCCCGAAAGACTTATTGTAGCCAAAAACATTCAGTACTTC
TRBV29-1	TRBJ1-2	-	-	CSMIGTHNYGYTF	TGCAGCATGATCGGGACACATAACTATGGCTACACCTTC
TRBV10-3	TRBJ1-3	-	-	CASSAVGNTIYF	TGTGCCAGCAGTGCAGTTGGAAACACCATATATTTT
TRBV7-6	TRBJ2-5	TRBD1	-	CASSPDRDVRETQYF	TGTGCCAGCAGCCCTGACAGGGATGTTAGGGAGACCCAGTACTTC
TRBV9	TRBJ1-2	TRBD1	-	CASRQSGTGLNYTF	TGTGCCAGCAGGCAATCCGGGACAGGACTAAACTACACCTTC
TRBV7-8	TRBJ1-4	-	-	CASSPNRDTQEKLFF	TGTGCCAGCAGCCCTAACCGGGACACACAGGAAAAACTGTTTTTT